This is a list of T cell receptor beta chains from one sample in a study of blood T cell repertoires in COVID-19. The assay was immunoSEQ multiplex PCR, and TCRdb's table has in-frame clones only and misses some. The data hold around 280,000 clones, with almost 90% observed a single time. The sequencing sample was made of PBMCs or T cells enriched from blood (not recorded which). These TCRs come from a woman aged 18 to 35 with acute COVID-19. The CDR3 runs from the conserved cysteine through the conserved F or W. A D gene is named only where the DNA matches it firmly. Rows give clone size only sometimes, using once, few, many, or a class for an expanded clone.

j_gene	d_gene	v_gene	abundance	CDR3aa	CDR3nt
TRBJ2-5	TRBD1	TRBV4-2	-	CASSQTGQGATGRGETQYF	TGTGCCAGCAGCCAAACGGGACAGGGGGCGACCGGAAGAGGGGAGACCCAGTACTTC
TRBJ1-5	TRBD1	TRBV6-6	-	CASSSDRAGQPQHF	TGTGCCAGCAGTTCCGACAGGGCGGGTCAGCCCCAGCATTTT
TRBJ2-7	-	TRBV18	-	CASSVSSYEQYF	TGTGCCAGCTCAGTTAGCTCCTACGAGCAGTACTTC
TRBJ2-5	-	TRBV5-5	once	CASSFIGETQYF	TGTGCCAGCAGCTTCATCGGAGAGACCCAGTACTTC
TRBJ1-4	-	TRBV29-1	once	CSVYATNEKLFF	TGCAGCGTTTATGCAACTAATGAAAAACTGTTTTTT
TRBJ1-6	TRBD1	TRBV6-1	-	CASSERQGAPLHF	TGTGCCAGCAGTGAAAGACAGGGAGCACCCCTCCACTTT
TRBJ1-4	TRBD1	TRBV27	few	CASSDREKEKLFF	TGTGCCAGCAGTGACAGGGAGAAGGAAAAACTGTTTTTT
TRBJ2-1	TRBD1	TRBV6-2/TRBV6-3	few	CASSYGGTGSNEQFF	TGTGCCAGCAGTTACGGTGGGACAGGAAGCAATGAGCAGTTCTTC
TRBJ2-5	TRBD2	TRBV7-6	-	CASSQTAGGKETQYF	TGTGCCAGCAGCCAAACAGCCGGGGGGAAAGAGACCCAGTACTTC
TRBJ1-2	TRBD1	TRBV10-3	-	CAISAGDRGYGYTF	TGTGCCATCAGTGCCGGGGACAGGGGGTATGGCTACACCTTC
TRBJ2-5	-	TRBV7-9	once	CASSKTVAETQYF	TGTGCCAGCAGCAAGACAGTTGCGGAGACCCAGTACTTC
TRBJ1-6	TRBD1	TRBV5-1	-	CASSSGTGAFNSPLHF	TGCGCCAGCAGCTCCGGGACAGGGGCGTTTAATTCACCCCTCCACTTT
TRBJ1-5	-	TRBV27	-	CASSLLSPNQPQHF	TGTGCCAGCAGCCTGTTGTCCCCCAATCAGCCCCAGCATTTT
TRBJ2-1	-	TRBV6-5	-	CASSYSISSSYNEQFF	TGTGCCAGCAGTTACTCGATATCTAGCTCCTACAATGAGCAGTTCTTC
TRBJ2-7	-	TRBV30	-	CAWSLREQYF	TGTGCCTGGAGCCTCCGGGAGCAGTACTTC
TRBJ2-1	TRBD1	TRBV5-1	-	CASSKDRSPYNEQFF	TGCGCCAGCAGCAAGGACAGGAGCCCATACAATGAGCAGTTCTTC
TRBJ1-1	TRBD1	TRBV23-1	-	CASSQPGGAGDTEAFF	TGCGCCAGCAGTCAACCAGGGGGCGCGGGGGACACTGAAGCTTTCTTT
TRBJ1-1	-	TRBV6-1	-	CASSEIRKDINGAFF	TGTGCCAGCAGTGAAATTAGGAAGGACATAAACGGAGCTTTCTTT
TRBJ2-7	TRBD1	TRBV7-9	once	CASIRTGKTYEQYF	TGTGCCAGCATACGGACAGGGAAAACCTACGAGCAGTACTTC
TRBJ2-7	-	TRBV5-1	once	CASRLQGSSYEQYF	TGCGCCAGCAGGTTACAGGGAAGCTCCTACGAGCAGTACTTC
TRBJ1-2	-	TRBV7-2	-	CASSLSLQGNYGYTF	TGTGCCAGCAGCTTAAGCCTTCAGGGGAACTATGGCTACACCTTC
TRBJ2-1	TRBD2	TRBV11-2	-	CASSLDRGLAGYNEQFF	TGTGCCAGCAGCTTAGATCGTGGACTAGCGGGTTACAATGAGCAGTTCTTC
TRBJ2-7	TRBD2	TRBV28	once	CASSLGGSSYEQYF	TGTGCCAGCAGTTTAGGCGGGAGCTCCTACGAGCAGTACTTC
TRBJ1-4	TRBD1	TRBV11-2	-	CASSWGQGFEKLFF	TGTGCCAGCAGCTGGGGACAGGGGTTCGAAAAACTGTTTTTT
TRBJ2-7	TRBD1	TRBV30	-	CAWRPPGTGHLYEQYF	TGTGCCTGGAGACCCCCGGGGACAGGCCACCTCTACGAGCAGTACTTC
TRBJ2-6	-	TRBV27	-	CASSRTGPTGANVLTF	TGTGCCAGCAGTCGAACAGGACCCACTGGGGCCAACGTCCTGACTTTC
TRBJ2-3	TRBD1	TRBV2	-	CASSPDRGADTQYF	TGTGCCAGCAGCCCCGACAGGGGTGCAGATACGCAGTATTTT
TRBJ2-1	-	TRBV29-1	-	CSAHDNNEQFF	TGCAGCGCCCATGACAACAATGAGCAGTTCTTC
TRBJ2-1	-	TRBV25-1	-	CASSLGSYNEQFF	TGTGCCAGCAGCCTCGGCTCCTACAATGAGCAGTTCTTC
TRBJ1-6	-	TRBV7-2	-	CASSRAGTPLHF	TGTGCCAGCTCACGGGCCGGGACACCCCTCCACTTT
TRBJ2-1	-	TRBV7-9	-	CASREGYNEQFF	TGTGCCAGCAGGGAGGGCTACAATGAGCAGTTCTTC
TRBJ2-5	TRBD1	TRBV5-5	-	CASSSPGQDVSGETQYF	TGTGCCAGCAGCTCCCCGGGACAGGATGTTTCGGGGGAGACCCAGTACTTC
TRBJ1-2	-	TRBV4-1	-	CASSQRQASNYGYTF	TGCGCCAGCAGCCAACGACAGGCTTCTAACTATGGCTACACCTTC
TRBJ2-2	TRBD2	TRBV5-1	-	CASSGGEAGELFF	TGCGCCAGCTCGGGGGGAGAGGCCGGGGAGCTGTTTTTT
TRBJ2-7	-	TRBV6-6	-	CASNIDTVAYEQYF	TGTGCCAGCAACATAGACACCGTGGCCTACGAGCAGTACTTC
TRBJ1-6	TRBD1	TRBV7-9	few	CASSMGTGFYNSPLHF	TGTGCCAGCAGTATGGGGACAGGCTTTTATAATTCACCCCTCCACTTT
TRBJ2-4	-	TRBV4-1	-	CASSPLGGISKNIQYF	TGCGCCAGCAGCCCTTTAGGGGGTATTTCCAAAAACATTCAGTACTTC
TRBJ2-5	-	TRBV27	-	CASSLSRGHRGETQYF	TGTGCCAGCAGTTTAAGTCGCGGACACCGGGGGGAGACCCAGTACTTC
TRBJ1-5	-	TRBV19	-	CASSTLSQPGQPQHF	TGTGCCAGTAGTACCTTATCCCAACCCGGTCAGCCCCAGCATTTT
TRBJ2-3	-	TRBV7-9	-	CASRRIGASTDTQYF	TGTGCCAGCAGACGCATAGGGGCTAGCACAGATACGCAGTATTTT
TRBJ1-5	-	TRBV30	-	CAWSRGLEPQHF	TGTGCCTGGAGCAGGGGATTAGAGCCCCAGCATTTT
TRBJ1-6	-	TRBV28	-	CASSTQGTVGSPLHF	TGTGCCAGCAGCACCCAGGGCACGGTTGGGTCACCCCTCCACTTT
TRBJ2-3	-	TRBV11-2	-	CASSLGTVASTDTQYF	TGTGCCAGCAGCTTAGGGACAGTGGCTAGCACAGATACGCAGTATTTT
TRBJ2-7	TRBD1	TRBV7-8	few	CASSSWSDRGAEQYF	TGTGCCAGCAGCTCCTGGTCGGACAGGGGGGCCGAGCAGTACTTC
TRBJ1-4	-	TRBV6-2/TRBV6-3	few	CASSPGLSDDDEKLFF	TGTGCCAGCAGCCCCGGACTGTCTGACGATGATGAAAAACTGTTTTTT
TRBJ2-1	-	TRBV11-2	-	CASSLGSGPHNEQFF	TGTGCCAGCAGCTTAGGTAGCGGCCCCCACAATGAGCAGTTCTTC
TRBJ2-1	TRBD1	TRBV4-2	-	CASSQAGTGHNEQFF	TGTGCCAGCAGCCAAGCGGGGACAGGGCACAATGAGCAGTTCTTC
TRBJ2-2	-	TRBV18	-	CASSPPSGQNTGELFF	TGTGCCAGCTCACCACCCTCGGGACAGAACACCGGGGAGCTGTTTTTT
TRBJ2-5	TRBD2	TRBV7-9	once	CASSVSGRVQETQYF	TGTGCCAGCAGCGTTAGCGGGAGGGTCCAAGAGACCCAGTACTTC
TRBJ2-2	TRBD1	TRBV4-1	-	CASRNPGQGGTGELFF	TGCGCCAGTAGAAACCCGGGACAGGGGGGAACCGGGGAGCTGTTTTTT
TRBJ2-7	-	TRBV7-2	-	CASSQQSGGQTYEQYF	TGTGCCAGCAGCCAACAATCCGGGGGGCAAACCTACGAGCAGTACTTC
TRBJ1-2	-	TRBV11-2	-	CASSRVGGRGRGDYGYTF	TGTGCCAGCAGCAGAGTAGGAGGTCGGGGTCGGGGGGACTATGGCTACACCTTC
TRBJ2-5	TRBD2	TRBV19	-	CASSDTGTSRETQYF	TGTGCCAGTAGTGACACCGGGACTAGTCGGGAGACCCAGTACTTC
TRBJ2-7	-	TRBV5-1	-	CASSLGPPSYEQYF	TGCGCCAGCAGCTTGGGGCCCCCTTCCTACGAGCAGTACTTC
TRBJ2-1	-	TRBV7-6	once	CASSLAGVTGYNEQFF	TGTGCCAGCAGCCTTGCCGGGGTGACGGGGTACAATGAGCAGTTCTTC
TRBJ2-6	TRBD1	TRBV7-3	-	CASSPRQGTVTVGANVLTF	TGTGCCAGCAGCCCCCGACAGGGGACGGTAACTGTTGGGGCCAACGTCCTGACTTTC
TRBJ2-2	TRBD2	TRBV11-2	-	CASSVRGTTDTGELFF	TGTGCCAGCAGCGTTCGCGGGACTACCGACACCGGGGAGCTGTTTTTT
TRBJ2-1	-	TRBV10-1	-	CASSDRPLLETDNEQFF	TGCGCCAGCAGTGATAGGCCGCTACTAGAAACGGACAATGAGCAGTTCTTC
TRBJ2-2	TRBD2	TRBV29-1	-	CSVEFGLAGSGELFF	TGCAGCGTTGAATTCGGACTAGCGGGATCCGGGGAGCTGTTTTTT
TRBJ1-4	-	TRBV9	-	CASSVWKGGNEKLFF	TGTGCCAGCAGCGTTTGGAAGGGAGGGAATGAAAAACTGTTTTTT